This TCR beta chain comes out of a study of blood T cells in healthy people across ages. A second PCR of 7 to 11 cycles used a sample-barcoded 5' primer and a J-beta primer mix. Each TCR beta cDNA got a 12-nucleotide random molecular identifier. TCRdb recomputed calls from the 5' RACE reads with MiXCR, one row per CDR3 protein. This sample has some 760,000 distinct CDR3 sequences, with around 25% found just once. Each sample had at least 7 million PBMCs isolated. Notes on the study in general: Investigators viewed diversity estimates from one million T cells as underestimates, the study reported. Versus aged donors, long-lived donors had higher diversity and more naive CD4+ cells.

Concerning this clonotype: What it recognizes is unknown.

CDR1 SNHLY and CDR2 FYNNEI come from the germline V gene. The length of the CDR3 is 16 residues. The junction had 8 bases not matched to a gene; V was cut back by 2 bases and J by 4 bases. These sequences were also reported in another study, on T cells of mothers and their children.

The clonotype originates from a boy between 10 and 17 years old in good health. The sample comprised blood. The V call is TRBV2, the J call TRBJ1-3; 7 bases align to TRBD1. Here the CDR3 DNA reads TGTGCCAGCAGTGAAACTCGACAGGGCCGAGGAAACACCATATATTTT. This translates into CASSETRQGRGNTIYF.